These 22 T cell receptor beta chains came from one sample sequenced in a study of blood T cell repertoires in COVID-19. Sequenced by immunoSEQ multiplex PCR; TCRdb stores in-frame clones only, minus some. The table shows under 200,000 clones, with around 80% occurring only once. The sequenced sample consisted of PBMCs or T cells enriched from blood (not recorded which). These receptors were taken from a woman aged 60-75 years who had recovered from COVID-19.

The rearrangement joins TRBV3-1 (or the pseudogene TRBV3-2) to TRBJ2-2; 7 positions agree with TRBD2. CDR3 length: 15 residues. With 4 bases clipped from V and 5 bases from J, the junction kept 7 bases outside the gene matches. CDR1 LGHDT and CDR2 YNNKEL come from the germline V gene (reference sequence). The CDR3 is CASSPTGRGTGELFF. The CDR3 DNA follows: TGTGCCAGCAGCCCAACGGGGAGGGGAACCGGGGAGCTGTTTTTT.

The chain recombines TRBV9 with TRBJ1-4; 7 bases line up with TRBD1. Losses at the gene ends were 3 bases for V and 8 bases for J; bases not matched to a gene: 10. Germline assignment: CDR1 SGDLS and CDR2 YYNGEE. The CDR3 is made up of 15 amino acids. DNA for the CDR3: TGTGCCAGCAGCGCCCGACAGGGAAGAGACGAAAAACTGTTTTTT. It codes for CASSARQGRDEKLFF.

This chain links TRBV7-8 with TRBJ1-5, with 7 bases matching TRBD1. CDR3 length: 17 amino acids. CDR1 is SGHVS and CDR2 is FQNEAQ in the germline V gene. V lost 1 base to trimming and J lost 7 bases; unmatched junction nucleotides: 13. CDR3 sequence (DNA): TGTGCCAGCAGCTTAGTGAGGGGGCCAGGTTTCGAGCAGCCCCAGCATTTT. Translated: CASSLVRGPGFEQPQHF.

CDR3 amino acids: CASSRPGLAGGPHNEQFF. CDR3 DNA: TGCGCCAGCAGCCGTCCGGGACTAGCGGGGGGGCCCCACAATGAGCAGTTCTTC. J is TRBJ2-1 and V is TRBV4-1; 16 positions agree with TRBD2. The CDR3 is made up of 18 amino acids. J gave up 5 bases and V 4 bases, and 8 bases lay outside the gene matches. Germline V lookup: CDR1 MGHRA, CDR2 YSYEKL.

The chain carries TRBV19 and TRBJ2-7; tentative D call: TRBD1 (5 bases). V lost 4 bases and J lost 4, with 14 bases in between. Germline V gene data show CDR1 as LNHDA and CDR2 as SQIVND (reference sequence). This CDR3 contains 14 residues. The CDR3 here is CASSRMAGSYEQYF. The CDR3 DNA reads as TGTGCCAGTAGTAGGATGGCAGGGTCATACGAGCAGTACTTC.

The chain has TRBV2 and TRBJ2-3, with TRBD2 identical over 9 bases. Germline V CDR1 and CDR2: SNHLY, FYNNEI. The CDR3 runs to 15 residues. V trimming: 4 bases; J trimming: 7 bases; junction bases outside the gene matches: 9. The CDR3 nucleotides read TGTGCCAGCAGTGGGGGCGGGGGGGCGTCAAATACGCAGTATTTT. It is translated as CASSGGGGASNTQYF.

The chain carries TRBV7-7 and TRBJ2-5; D possibly corresponds to TRBD1 (5 bases). Germline V CDR1 and CDR2: SSHAT, FNYEAQ (reference sequence). CDR3 size: 15 residues. Trimming left V 0 bases short and J 6 bases short, with 14 bases between. The CDR3 nucleotides are TGTGCCAGCAGCTTAGCCCAGGGAACTTCGCAGACCCAGTACTTC. It specifies CASSLAQGTSQTQYF.

In DNA form, the CDR3 reads TGTGCCAGTAGTATGGGACAGAATAATTCACCCCTCCACTTT. Its protein is CASSMGQNNSPLHF. The genes are TRBV19 and TRBJ1-6, with 7 bases matching TRBD1. This CDR3 region has 14 residues. J gave up 5 bases and V 3 bases, and 1 base lay outside the gene matches. Germline V lookup: CDR1 LNHDA, CDR2 SQIVND (reference sequence).

This chain connects TRBV30 to TRBJ1-5; TRBD1 might be the D (6 bases). The CDR3 sequence is 15 residues long. Germline values: CDR1 GTSNPN, CDR2 SVGIG (reference sequence). Trimming took 3 bases from V and 7 from J, leaving 19 bases between them. CDR3: CAWSEGDGVTQPQHF. The DNA of the CDR3 is TGTGCCTGGAGCGAGGGGGACGGGGTAACGCAGCCCCAGCATTTT.

The rearrangement uses TRBV29-1 and TRBJ2-1, with TRBD1 identical over 9 bases. Per germline, CDR1 SQVTM and CDR2 ANQGSEA. The trim removed 1 base at V and 14 bases at J, leaving 9 bases unmatched. The CDR3 totals 13 residues. CDR3 coding DNA: TGCAGCGTTGAAGCACAGGGGGCGAAGGGGGAGTTCTTC. It codes for CSVEAQGAKGEFF.

This clone was counted only a few times. The chain links TRBV5-6 to TRBJ1-1, with D maybe TRBD1 (6 bases). The V and J ends lost 3 bases and 1 base respectively, with 10 bases between them. The CDR3 is 14 residues long. Germline V CDR1 and CDR2: SGHDT, YYEEEE. CDR3 in amino acids: CASSSGTQNTEAFF. As DNA, the CDR3 is TGTGCCAGCAGCTCCGGGACACAGAACACTGAAGCTTTCTTT. Variable domain in full (rest from reference TRBV5-6 and TRBJ1-1): DAGVTQSPTHLIKTRGQQVTLRCSPKSGHDTVSWYQQALGQGPQFIFQYYEEEERQRGNFPDRFSGHQFPNYSSELNVNALLLGDSALYLCASSSGTQNTEAFFGQGTRLTVV.

This clone has a single count. The CDR3: CAWSVVGGPYNEQFF. The CDR3 region has the DNA TGTGCCTGGAGTGTAGTTGGAGGTCCCTACAATGAGCAGTTCTTC. V usage is TRBV30 and J usage is TRBJ2-1; possible D gene TRBD2, 5 bases. Trimming stripped 0 bases from V and 2 bases from J, with 11 bases between. The germline V gene encodes CDR1 GTSNPN and CDR2 SVGIG (reference sequence). This CDR3 region has 15 residues. Drawing the rest from reference TRBV30 and TRBJ2-1, the complete variable domain is SQTIHQWPATLVQPVGSPLSLECTVEGTSNPNLYWYRQAAGRGLQLLFYSVGIGQISSEVPQNLSASRPQDRQFILSSKKLLLSDSGFYLCAWSVVGGPYNEQFFGPGTRLTVL.

This clone has only a few counts. The V and J genes are TRBV27 and TRBJ2-5, with a tentative D call TRBD1 (6 bases). The V and J ends lost 5 bases and 2 bases respectively, with 15 bases between them. This CDR3 has 15 amino acids. Germline values: CDR1 MNHEY, CDR2 SMNVEV (reference sequence). This CDR3 reads CASSPAGAVQETQYF. Written as DNA, the CDR3 is TGTGCCAGCAGTCCCGCAGGGGCCGTACAAGAGACCCAGTACTTC.

The CDR3 here is CASSVNRGGSGDTQYF. Here the CDR3 DNA reads TGTGCCAGCAGTGTTAACCGAGGAGGATCCGGAGATACGCAGTATTTT. The chain has TRBV25-1 and TRBJ2-3, with TRBD2 as a possible D gene (5 bases). The CDR3 has 16 residues. Germline V gives CDR1 MGHDK, CDR2 SYGVNS. The ends were cut back, 4 bases at V and 5 bases at J, with 19 bases in the middle. Looking up the rest from reference TRBV25-1 and TRBJ2-3 gives the full variable domain: EADIYQTPRYLVIGTGKKITLECSQTMGHDKMYWYQQDPGMELHLIHYSYGVNSTEKGDLSSESTVSRIRTEHFPLTLESARPSHTSQYLCASSVNRGGSGDTQYFGPGTRLTVL.

This clone was recorded only once. This chain uses TRBV7-6 with TRBJ2-1, with 7 bases that match TRBD1. There are 15 residues in the CDR3. Germline lookup yields CDR1 SGHVS and CDR2 FNYEAQ. With 2 bases clipped from V and 7 bases from J, the junction kept 8 bases outside the gene matches. The CDR3 region is CASSLNRGERNEQFF. The DNA for the CDR3 is TGTGCCAGCAGCTTAAACAGGGGCGAAAGGAATGAGCAGTTCTTC.

The chain is built from TRBV14 and TRBJ1-2; no reliable D call. The CDR3 runs to 13 residues. Looked up from germline, CDR1 is SGHDN and CDR2 is FVKESK. Trimming removed 1 base at V and 8 bases at J, with 11 bases between. The CDR3 region is CASSQGLRRGYTF. The DNA for the CDR3 is TGTGCCAGCAGCCAAGGACTTCGGCGCGGCTACACCTTC.

The chain employs TRBV27 and TRBJ2-6, with D perhaps matching TRBD2 (7 bases). Trimming shortened V by 5 bases and J by 3 bases, and 11 bases separated the two germline ends. The CDR3 contains 15 residues. The germline V gene has CDR1 MNHEY and CDR2 SMNVEV (reference sequence). This chain's CDR3 is CASSGGGGGANVLTF. The CDR3 DNA follows: TGTGCCAGCAGTGGGGGGGGCGGTGGGGCCAACGTCCTGACTTTC.

The J gene is TRBJ2-1, the V gene TRBV27, with 10 bases that match TRBD2. The V gene's germline CDR1 is MNHEY and CDR2 SMNVEV (reference sequence). The CDR3 extends over 17 amino acids. Trimming took 1 base from V and 2 from J; bases not matched to a gene: 5. CDR3 sequence: CASSLWVAGGTYNEQFF. For the CDR3, the DNA is TGTGCCAGCAGTTTATGGGTAGCGGGGGGTACCTACAATGAGCAGTTCTTC.

The chain couples TRBV11-2 to TRBJ2-5; no firm D call. V lost 4 bases to trimming and J lost 5 bases, with 8 bases between them. The CDR3 has 12 residues. The germline gives CDR1 SGHAT, CDR2 FQNNGV. In DNA, the CDR3 is TGTGCCAGCAGCTCGTATCTGGAGACCCAGTACTTC. Amino acid sequence: CASSSYLETQYF.

This clone appeared once. The chain uses TRBV11-3 and TRBJ2-1; 9 nucleotides align to TRBD1. The CDR3 sequence is 14 residues long. The germline V gene encodes CDR1 SGHNT and CDR2 YENEEA. V dropped 8 bases and J dropped 5; count of bases not matched to a gene: 7. In nucleotides, the CDR3 is TGTGCCAGCGGCGACAGGGGGGCCCACAATGAGCAGTTCTTC. Translating gives CASGDRGAHNEQFF.

This chain joins TRBV27 and TRBJ1-5, with 9 nucleotides matching TRBD1. The CDR3 spans 12 residues. The trim removed 9 bases at V and 5 bases at J, leaving 2 bases unmatched. Germline V CDR1 and CDR2: MNHEY, SMNVEV (reference sequence). The CDR3 region has the DNA TGTGCCAGGGACAGGGGATATCAGCCCCAGCATTTT. It specifies CARDRGYQPQHF.

This clone has more than one count but fewer than ten. V usage is TRBV18 and J usage is TRBJ1-3, with D possibly TRBD1 on 6 matching bases. Trimming removed 3 bases at V and 6 bases at J, with 12 bases between. Germline lookup yields CDR1 KGHSH and CDR2 LQKENI. The CDR3 sequence is 14 residues long. The CDR3 region has the DNA TGTGCCAGCTCACCCGGCGGGGGCGAAAACACCATATATTTT. As protein: CASSPGGGENTIYF.